These 19 T cell receptor beta chains were sequenced from one sample in a study of blood T cell repertoires in COVID-19. Using immunoSEQ multiplex PCR, the repertoire was profiled, and TCRdb retains in-frame clones only, with some absent. The sample gives about 130,000 clones, roughly 83% of which show up once; about a sixth is in the top ten. The sample consisted of peripheral blood. All receptors derive from a woman between 45 and 65 years old with acute or convalescent COVID-19.

This chain joins TRBV2 and TRBJ1-6; weak D call: TRBD1 (5 bases). The ends were cut back, 5 bases at V and 1 base at J, with 9 bases in the middle. CDR1 and CDR2 from the germline V gene are SNHLY and FYNNEI. The CDR3 sequence is 15 residues long. CDR3 protein: CASSRGGSYNSPLHF. The CDR3 DNA sequence: TGTGCCAGCAGTCGGGGGGGATCCTATAATTCACCCCTCCACTTT.

CDR3 in amino acids: CASKPSGGGLNEQFF. In DNA form, the CDR3 reads TGTGCCAGTAAGCCGAGCGGGGGGGGCCTGAATGAGCAGTTCTTC. The chain recombines TRBV19 with TRBJ2-1; TRBD2 aligns across 10 bases. CDR3 size: 15 residues. V dropped 7 bases and J dropped 7; count of bases not matched to a gene: 10. CDR1 and CDR2 from the germline V gene are LNHDA and SQIVND (reference sequence). The complete variable domain, with remaining parts taken from reference TRBV19 and TRBJ2-1, reads DGGITQSPKYLFRKEGQNVTLSCEQNLNHDAMYWYRQDPGQGLRLIYYSQIVNDFQKGDIAEGYSVSREKKESFPLTVTSAQKNPTAFYLCASKPSGGGLNEQFFGPGTRLTVL.

The rearrangement uses TRBV12-3 or TRBV12-4 and TRBJ1-4; a weak D match, TRBD1 (6 bases). V was shortened by 8 bases and J by 4 bases, with 11 bases between the two germline ends. The CDR3 spans 13 residues. The CDR3 region has the DNA TGTGCCAGCGCGGACAGACTTAATGAAAAACTGTTTTTT. This gives the protein CASADRLNEKLFF.

The chain joins TRBV2 to TRBJ2-1, with TRBD2 matching over 9 bases. The CDR3 is 14 residues long. The germline V gene has CDR1 SNHLY and CDR2 FYNNEI. The J segment lost 10 bases and the V segment lost 2 bases, leaving 6 bases of the junction unmatched. The CDR3 region has the DNA TGTGCCAGCAGTGAATTGCGGGGGGGCGCCGAGCAGTTCTTC. It specifies CASSELRGGAEQFF.

The chain couples TRBV18 to TRBJ1-2, with 7 positions matching TRBD1. Germline-derived CDR1 and CDR2 are KGHSH and LQKENI. This CDR3 region has 13 residues. V shed 5 bases and J 8 bases; nucleotides not matched to a gene: 8. CDR3 sequence reads: CASSSHRGEGYTF. For the CDR3, the DNA is TGTGCCAGCTCATCCCACAGGGGTGAAGGCTACACCTTC.

The chain has TRBV29-1 and TRBJ1-3; D might be TRBD1 (6 bases). Trimming took off 2 bases at V and 1 base at J, with 9 bases between the two ends. Germline CDR1 reads SQVTM; CDR2 reads ANQGSEA. This CDR3 has 14 amino acids. CDR3 region: CSVELGQSGNTIYF. CDR3 DNA: TGCAGCGTTGAACTTGGACAGTCTGGAAACACCATATATTTT.

In the case of this clone: Other DNA sequences in the sample encode the same CDR3. V usage is TRBV4-2 and J usage is TRBJ2-3; TRBD2 matches 10 bases. V dropped 0 bases and J dropped 6; count of bases not matched to a gene: 6. CDR3 length: 16 residues. CDR1 is LGHNA and CDR2 is YNFKEQ in the germline V gene. The CDR3 loop is CASSQDASGGADTQYF. CDR3 nucleotide sequence: TGTGCCAGCAGCCAAGATGCTAGCGGGGGAGCGGATACGCAGTATTTT.

V and J are TRBV9 and TRBJ2-3; 7 bases map to TRBD2. Germline V gene data show CDR1 as SGDLS and CDR2 as YYNGEE. Trimming at V came to 3 bases and at J to 5 bases, leaving 12 bases not matched to a gene. This CDR3 has 16 residues. The CDR3 coding sequence is TGTGCCAGCAGCGCCGATAGCGGGTCTCGGATAGATACGCAGTATTTT. It yields the protein CASSADSGSRIDTQYF. The full variable domain, rest sourced from reference TRBV9 and TRBJ2-3, is DSGVTQTPKHLITATGQRVTLRCSPRSGDLSVYWYQQSLDQGLQFLIQYYNGEERAKGNILERFSAQQFPDLHSELNLSSLELGDSALYFCASSADSGSRIDTQYFGPGTRLTVL.

The genes are TRBV11-2 and TRBJ1-6; no clear D. The CDR3 runs 15 residues. Germline V lookup: CDR1 SGHAT, CDR2 FQNNGV. The V gene lost 0 bases and the J gene lost 6 bases, with 9 bases spanning the gap. CDR3 coding DNA: TGTGCCAGCAGCTTAGAACCGGGAGCTAATTCACCCCTCCACTTT. This codes for CASSLEPGANSPLHF.

The J gene is TRBJ2-2, the V gene TRBV7-3, with 7 bases matching TRBD2. This CDR3 is built from 20 residues. The germline CDR1 and CDR2 sequences are SGHTA and FQGTGA. Trimming removed 5 bases from V and 7 bases from J; junction bases left unmatched: 25. CDR3 bases: TGTGCCAGCAGCGCCCTAGGCGGTTCCGGCGGGGGTTCCAGAGGCGGGGAGCTGTTTTTT. Residues: CASSALGGSGGGSRGGELFF. The entire variable domain, with the rest obtained from reference TRBV7-3 and TRBJ2-2, is as follows: GAGVSQTPSNKVTEKGKYVELRCDPISGHTALYWYRQSLGQGPEFLIYFQGTGAADDSGLPNDRFFAVRPEGSVSTLKIQRTERGDSAVYLCASSALGGSGGGSRGGELFFGEGSRLTVL.

The rearrangement links TRBV11-2 to TRBJ1-1; D is possibly TRBD1 (6 bases). The CDR3 is 14 residues long. CDR1 SGHAT and CDR2 FQNNGV come from the germline V gene. V was trimmed by 3 bases and J by 5 bases, leaving 13 bases between them. The CDR3 DNA reads TGTGCCAGCAGCTTCAATAGGGGGATGACTGAAGCTTTCTTT. Its translation is CASSFNRGMTEAFF.

This rearrangement joins TRBV2 to TRBJ1-4; the D gene is possibly TRBD1 (6 bases). V was clipped by 3 bases and J by 12 bases, with 20 bases between them. The CDR3 runs to 15 residues. The V gene's germline CDR1 is SNHLY and CDR2 FYNNEI. CDR3 in amino acids: CASSEMGAYREELFF. The CDR3 DNA is TGTGCCAGCAGTGAGATGGGGGCATACCGTGAGGAACTGTTTTTT. Supplemented by reference TRBV2 and TRBJ1-4, the full variable domain reads EPEVTQTPSHQVTQMGQEVILRCVPISNHLYFYWYRQILGQKVEFLVSFYNNEISEKSEIFDDQFSVERPDGSNFTLKIRSTKLEDSAMYFCASSEMGAYREELFFGSGTQLSVL.

V gene TRBV6-2 or TRBV6-3 combines with J gene TRBJ2-4; TRBD2 matches at 9 bases. J lost 7 bases, V lost 5 bases, and 12 bases had no gene match. CDR3 length: 16 residues. CDR1 is MNHEY, CDR2 SVGEGT, per germline. Here the CDR3 reads CASSGAFAGGPNIQYF. The CDR3 DNA reads as TGTGCCAGCAGTGGGGCTTTTGCGGGGGGGCCGAACATTCAGTACTTC.

The rearrangement joins TRBV6-1 to TRBJ2-6; 9 bases are shared with TRBD1. The CDR3 extends over 19 amino acids. The junction had 9 bases not matched to a gene; V was cut back by 2 bases and J by 1 base. Germline V gene lookup returns CDR1 MNHNS and CDR2 SASEGT. CDR3 protein: CASSEIPQGARSGANVLTF. CDR3 nucleotides: TGTGCCAGCAGTGAAATCCCACAGGGGGCACGATCTGGGGCCAACGTCCTGACTTTC.

V and J are TRBV12-3 or TRBV12-4 and TRBJ1-1; D remains unclear. The CDR3 is 13 residues long. Trimming pared 3 bases from V and 10 bases from J, leaving 15 bases between. CDR3 loop: CASSFSTQRAAFF. Written as DNA, the CDR3 is TGTGCCAGCAGTTTTTCAACGCAGAGGGCAGCTTTCTTT.

The CDR3 here is CASSLLRAIGDRAGNSPLHF. As DNA, the CDR3 is TGTGCCAGCAGCTTATTAAGGGCCATCGGGGACAGGGCTGGCAATTCACCCCTCCACTTT. This rearrangement joins TRBV7-7 to TRBJ1-6; 9 positions agree with TRBD1. Germline-derived CDR1 and CDR2 are SSHAT and FNYEAQ (reference sequence). V lost 2 bases, J lost 7 bases, and 18 bases stayed unmatched. The CDR3 runs to 20 residues.

The chain employs TRBV19 and TRBJ1-5; D may be TRBD1 (6 bases). There are 13 residues in the CDR3. Germline V gene lookup returns CDR1 LNHDA and CDR2 SQIVND (reference sequence). V gave up 7 bases and J gave up 4 bases, with 11 bases separating them. The CDR3 sequence: CASTLQGNQPQHF. The CDR3 nucleotides read TGTGCCAGTACGCTACAGGGAAATCAGCCCCAGCATTTT.

The V call is TRBV27, the J call TRBJ1-6; 9 bases agree with TRBD1. V dropped 3 bases and J dropped 7; count of bases not matched to a gene: 4. The CDR3 has 15 amino acids. The germline gives CDR1 MNHEY, CDR2 SMNVEV (reference sequence). The CDR3 sequence is CASSFGTGKNSPLHF. The CDR3 nucleotides are TGTGCCAGCAGTTTTGGGACAGGGAAAAATTCACCCCTCCACTTT.

In regard to this clone: At the DNA level, this CDR3 is encoded by other sequences in the same sample as well. V is TRBV5-1 and J is TRBJ1-5, with 7 bases matching TRBD1. Per germline, CDR1 SGHRS and CDR2 YFSETQ. This CDR3 spans 14 amino acids. J lost 7 bases, V lost 2 bases, and 6 bases had no gene match. DNA of the CDR3: TGCGCCAGCAGCTTTGGACAGGCAGGGCAGCCCCAGCATTTT. It specifies CASSFGQAGQPQHF. The full variable domain, with the rest looked up from reference TRBV5-1 and TRBJ1-5, is KAGVTQTPRYLIKTRGQQVTLSCSPISGHRSVSWYQQTPGQGLQFLFEYFSETQRNKGNFPGRFSGRQFSNSRSEMNVSTLELGDSALYLCASSFGQAGQPQHFGDGTRLSIL.